Following are 14 T cell receptor beta chains from one sample sequenced in a study of graft-versus-host responses after intestinal transplantation. Clones were sequenced by immunoSEQ multiplex PCR, and TCRdb holds only the in-frame ones, with some missing. The top ten clones hold roughly 6% of a sample with tens of thousands of clones, roughly 89% of them seen once. Material: PBMCs, obtained approximately 97 weeks after intestinal transplant. These receptors were obtained from a human patient who received an intestinal transplant, so some T cells may come from the graft donor.

The V call is TRBV19, the J call TRBJ2-2; maybe TRBD1 (5 bases). Germline CDR1 is LNHDA and CDR2 is SQIVND (reference sequence). The germline V and J ends were trimmed by 4 bases and 4 bases, with 10 bases remaining between them. This CDR3 contains 14 residues. DNA of the CDR3: TGTGCCAGTAGTACGATAAGGGGCACCGGGGAGCTGTTTTTT. Amino acids: CASSTIRGTGELFF.

This CDR3 reads CAWRRFTSTYTF. The CDR3 DNA sequence: TGTGCCTGGAGGAGGTTCACCTCGACCTACACCTTC. This sequence joins TRBV30 and TRBJ1-2; no clear D. Germline CDR1 reads GTSNPN; CDR2 reads SVGIG (reference sequence). V shed 3 bases and J shed 10 bases, with 15 bases lying between them. The CDR3 has 12 residues.

The count of this clone is one. This chain joins TRBV30 and TRBJ2-7; TRBD1 matches at 7 bases. Germline CDR1 reads GTSNPN; CDR2 reads SVGIG (reference sequence). This CDR3 is 13 amino acids long. V dropped 2 bases and J dropped 2; count of bases not matched to a gene: 3. The CDR3: CAWSSGQAYEQYF. The CDR3 coding sequence is TGTGCCTGGAGTTCCGGACAGGCCTACGAGCAGTACTTC.

The J gene is TRBJ1-2, the V gene TRBV7-2, with D maybe TRBD1 (5 bases). The CDR3 has 14 amino acids. CDR1 SGHTA and CDR2 FQGNSA come from the germline V gene. V gave up 2 bases and J gave up 6 bases, with 13 bases separating them. The CDR3 loop reads CASSLLGRAHGYTF. Written as DNA, the CDR3 is TGTGCCAGCAGCTTATTGGGCAGGGCTCATGGCTACACCTTC.

V usage is TRBV7-8 and J usage is TRBJ2-1; 7 bases agree with TRBD1. The CDR3 loop spans 16 amino acids. V shed 5 bases, J shed 2 bases, and the junction held 9 bases outside the gene matches. Germline CDR1 is SGHVS and CDR2 is FQNEAQ. The CDR3 spells CASSRGQSLTYNEQFF. The CDR3 DNA follows: TGTGCCAGCAGCCGGGGACAGTCCCTTACCTACAATGAGCAGTTCTTC.

The chain recombines TRBV13 with TRBJ2-7; 7 bases fit TRBD1. The germline V gene has CDR1 PRHDT and CDR2 FYEKMQ (reference sequence). Trimming cost V 6 bases and J 3 bases; bases outside gene matches: 8. The CDR3 runs 14 residues. The CDR3 sequence: CASSFMGQLYEQYF. The CDR3 bases are TGTGCCAGCAGTTTTATGGGACAGCTCTACGAGCAGTACTTC.

The V gene is TRBV4-2, the J gene TRBJ2-1; perhaps TRBD1 as D (5 bases). CDR1 LGHNA and CDR2 YNFKEQ come from the germline V gene. V lost 0 bases and J 4 bases, leaving 10 bases between the germline ends. This CDR3 spans 15 amino acids. CDR3 sequence reads: CASSQDLSGYNEQFF. The CDR3 DNA follows: TGTGCCAGCAGCCAAGATCTCTCAGGGTACAATGAGCAGTTCTTC.

The genes are TRBV4-1 and TRBJ2-5, with 12 bases matching TRBD1. Germline values: CDR1 MGHRA, CDR2 YSYEKL. J was trimmed by 2 bases and V by 4 bases; bases with no gene match: 8. The CDR3 loop spans 17 amino acids. The CDR3 DNA follows: TGCGCCAGCAGCCGAGGGACAGGGGGCTCTTTTCAAGAGACCCAGTACTTC. It specifies CASSRGTGGSFQETQYF.

The chain recombines TRBV15 with TRBJ1-5, with 10 positions matching TRBD1. This CDR3 has 17 amino acids. The V segment lost 0 bases and the J segment 10 bases; nucleotides outside the gene matches: 12. CDR1 and CDR2 from the germline V gene are LNHNV and YYDKDF (reference sequence). The CDR3 DNA reads TGTGCCACCAGCAGAGAAGGGACAGGGGCCGCGGTGAATCCCCAGCATTTT. Its translation is CATSREGTGAAVNPQHF.

The chain is built from TRBV14 and TRBJ1-1, with D uncertain. Trimming stripped 4 bases from V and 3 bases from J, with 12 bases between. The CDR3 consists of 14 residues. CDR1 SGHDN and CDR2 FVKESK come from the germline V gene. CDR3 loop: CASSPSFRHTEAFF. The CDR3 DNA reads TGTGCCAGCAGCCCCTCCTTCCGACACACTGAAGCTTTCTTT.

CDR3 nucleotide sequence: TGCGCCAGCAGCCAAGATCCAAGTTCACCCCTCCACTTT. As protein: CASSQDPSSPLHF. The V gene is TRBV4-1, the J gene TRBJ1-6; D remains unclear. The germline CDR1 and CDR2 sequences are MGHRA and YSYEKL. V lost 0 bases and J 9 bases, leaving 6 bases between the germline ends. The CDR3 runs to 13 residues.

This CDR3 reads CASSLSNSPLHF. In nucleotides, the CDR3 is TGTGCCAGCAGTTTATCGAACTCACCCCTCCACTTT. This chain connects TRBV27 to TRBJ1-6; D uncertain. The length of the CDR3 is 12 residues. CDR1 MNHEY and CDR2 SMNVEV come from the germline V gene (reference sequence). V lost 0 bases, J lost 10 bases, and 4 bases lay in between.

V is TRBV29-1 and J is TRBJ1-2; 11 bases are a match to TRBD1. J lost 5 bases, V lost 1 base, and 3 bases had no gene match. The CDR3 length is 14 residues. Germline loops: CDR1 SQVTM, CDR2 ANQGSEA. CDR3 DNA: TGCAGCGTTGAAGTGGACAGGGGGCCTTATGGCTACACCTTC. Protein product: CSVEVDRGPYGYTF. The full variable domain, rest sourced from reference TRBV29-1 and TRBJ1-2, is SAVISQKPSRDICQRGTSLTIQCQVDSQVTMMFWYRQQPGQSLTLIATANQGSEATYESGFVIDKFPISRPNLTFSTLTVSNMSPEDSSIYLCSVEVDRGPYGYTFGSGTRLTVV.

This clone appeared once. V is TRBV19 and J is TRBJ2-1; D tentatively reads TRBD1 or TRBD2 (5 bases each). Germline CDR1 reads LNHDA; CDR2 reads SQIVND (reference sequence). The V end was cut by 0 bases, the J end by 0 bases, with 15 bases between. This CDR3 contains 18 residues. The CDR3 loop reads CASSIDPPGTSSYNEQFF. CDR3 coding DNA: TGTGCCAGTAGTATAGATCCCCCAGGGACGAGCTCCTACAATGAGCAGTTCTTC.